This T cell receptor (beta chain) was profiled in a study of cytomegalovirus exposure and HLA in healthy donors. In the study overall: The use of the same platform for the 130 or so validation repertoires and the 650 to 850 first-cohort repertoires was reported by a later analysis.

General study points: Most TCR sequences were seen very rarely across donors, but some public TCRs occurred in many. Researchers counted around 180 TCR beta chains as cytomegalovirus-associated.

The CDR3 length is 16 residues. In germline, CDR1 is SGHNT, CDR2 YYREEE (reference sequence). The ends lost 2 bases at V and 6 bases at J; junction bases unmatched: 7. Measured with immunoSEQ multiplex PCR; TCRdb has only the in-frame clones, and not every one. The table includes 110,000 or so clones, roughly 88% detected once. As to this clone: No antigen is known for it.

The V and J genes are TRBV5-4 and TRBJ2-2; TRBD2 matches at 10 bases. The clonotype comes from a man aged 18 to 30 in good health and CMV-seronegative. Sequenced material: PBMCs. The CDR3 region is CASSFQAGGPSGELFF. CDR3 nucleotide sequence: TGTGCCAGCAGCTTTCAAGCGGGAGGGCCGTCCGGGGAGCTGTTTTTT.